This T cell receptor beta chain was recorded in a study of blood T cell repertoires in COVID-19. As for the study in general: Material from acute and convalescent COVID-19 was sourced from the United States, Italy and Spain. PBMCs, B-cell-depleted T cells, or T cells provided the cDNA or gDNA that made up the material.

Assay: immunoSEQ multiplex PCR; the TCRdb copy retains only in-frame clones and omits some. The table includes around 270,000 clones, over 80% detected once. In germline, CDR1 is LGHDT, CDR2 YNNKEL (reference sequence). The V and J ends lost 1 base and 7 bases, in that order; junction bases with no gene match: 22. This CDR3 comprises 20 residues. The TCR was taken from a woman aged 40 to 49 who had recovered from COVID-19. Sequenced input: peripheral blood. This sequence joins TRBV3-1 (or the pseudogene TRBV3-2) and TRBJ2-7, with TRBD2 identical over 10 bases. Here the CDR3 DNA reads TGTGCCAGCAGCCAAGGAGTCGGGCTAGCGGGGGTGATCCCCTATAGGGAGCAGTACTTC. Amino acid sequence: CASSQGVGLAGVIPYREQYF.